This TCR beta chain was retrieved from a study of T cells in Graves' hyperthyroidism and ophthalmopathy. This clonotype occurred many times. The V end lost 3 bases, the J end lost 0 bases, and 8 bases lay between the germline ends. Germline V gene data show CDR1 as LNHNV and CDR2 as YYDKDF (reference sequence). The CDR3 is 14 residues long. Amplification of TCR beta CDR3 regions used RNA as the template. The HTBI primer set was used in a first-round RT-PCR of the TCR CDR3. TCRdb passed the multiplex PCR reads through MiXCR, listing each CDR3 protein once. The table shows under 300,000 distinct CDR3 sequences, with about 15% occurring only once.

What was sequenced was blood. The chain employs TRBV15 and TRBJ1-1; D remains ambiguous. The TCR sequence derives from a woman aged 35 to 49 with Graves' hyperthyroidism that later progressed to Graves' ophthalmopathy. The CDR3 sequence: CATSSGRLNTEAFF. In DNA, the CDR3 is TGTGCCACCAGCAGCGGACGGTTGAACACTGAAGCTTTCTTT.